This TCR beta chain is from a study of T cells expressing NK-cell markers. As for the study in general: Source material for TCR beta repertoires consisted of sorted CD3+CD56+NKG2C+, CD3+CD56+NKG2C- and CD3+CD56-NKG2C+ T cells. Study-wide results and caveats: Dominant NKG2C+ clonotypes accounted for roughly 1.0-7.0% of CD8+ T cells in about 6 donors. Researchers report these clonotypes also headed the CD3+CD56-NKG2C+ fraction in several donors.

CDR1 is SGHRS, CDR2 YFSETQ, per germline. The CDR3 runs 14 residues. As for this clonotype: Its antigen is undetermined.

TCRdb reprocessed the 5' RACE reads and stores each CDR3 protein as one record, lacking DNA. In all, the sample yields 200,000 to 300,000 distinct CDR3 sequences. The specimen sequenced was blood T cells: a sorted CD56 or NKG2C T cell subset, CD4+ or CD8+ T cells, or bulk PBMC T cells (not recorded which). The gene calls are TRBV5-1 and TRBJ2-3; no DNA is available, so the TRBD1 call from TCRdb remains unchecked. The sequence came from a woman aged 18-69 years in good health. The CDR3 loop reads CASSLWQGEDTQYF.